This is a list of T cell receptor beta chains from one sample in a study of shared clonotypes between healthy human individuals. TCRdb's table, derived via immunoSEQ multiplex PCR, lists solely in-frame clones and lacks some. The sample has under 700,000 clones, roughly 95% seen once; the top ten hold 0.11%. Source material: naive CD8+ T cells sorted from blood. Receptors were obtained from a woman younger than 45 in good health. CDR3s include the opening cysteine and the closing phenylalanine or tryptophan. A D gene is named only where the DNA matches it firmly. The size entry is marked missing in some rows and otherwise reads once, few, many or a size class.

j_call,v_call,d_call,clone_size,cdr3_nt,cdr3_aa
TRBJ2-5,TRBV7-8,.,.,TGTGCCAGCAGCCACCGGGTAGAAACAGAGACCCAGTACTTC,CASSHRVETETQYF
TRBJ2-7,TRBV6-5,TRBD2,.,TGTGCCAGCAGTCCGCTAGCGGGAGGAGCCTACGAGCAGTACTTC,CASSPLAGGAYEQYF
TRBJ2-7,TRBV27,.,once,TGTGCCAGCAGTTTAGTGGCAGGACGGAACGAGCAGTACTTC,CASSLVAGRNEQYF
TRBJ2-7,TRBV4-1,.,.,TGCGCCAGCAGCCAAGGGTCGGTTCCTAGCTCCTACGAGCAGTACTTC,CASSQGSVPSSYEQYF
TRBJ2-7,TRBV28,.,.,TGTGCCAGCAGTTTCAATGGCAGGGGTCGGTACGAGCAGTACTTC,CASSFNGRGRYEQYF
TRBJ2-7,TRBV28,TRBD2,.,TGTGCCAGCAGTCTAACCCTAGCGGGAGGACGCGAGCAGTACTTC,CASSLTLAGGREQYF
TRBJ2-7,TRBV5-1,TRBD2,.,TGCGCCAGCAGCTTGGTTCTAGCGGATTTACGAGGGCAGTACTTC,CASSLVLADLRGQYF
TRBJ2-1,TRBV9,TRBD2,.,TGTGCCAGCAGCACCTCTGCGGGAGGGCACAATGAGCAGTTCTTC,CASSTSAGGHNEQFF
TRBJ2-1,TRBV20-1,.,.,TGCAGTGCTCGGTCGGTAGATGAGCAGTTCTTC,CSARSVDEQFF
TRBJ2-7,TRBV9,.,.,TGTGCCAGCAGCGTCCAGGGGGGTTGGTACGAGCAGTACTTC,CASSVQGGWYEQYF
TRBJ2-7,TRBV28,.,once,TGTGCCAGCAGTGCGGGGAGCTCCTACGAGCAGTACTTC,CASSAGSSYEQYF
TRBJ1-1,TRBV28,.,.,TGTGCCAGCAGTCCAGACAGAGAGAACACTGAAGCTTTCTTT,CASSPDRENTEAFF
TRBJ2-7,TRBV5-1,TRBD2,few,TGCGCCAGCAGCATCGGACTAGCGGGAGCTTCCGAGCAGTACTTC,CASSIGLAGASEQYF
TRBJ2-7,TRBV11-2,.,.,TGTGCCAGCAGCCTTAGTCCAGATTACGAGCAGTACTTC,CASSLSPDYEQYF
TRBJ2-7,TRBV27,TRBD2,.,TGTGCCAGCAGGCCCCGAACCGGGACTAGCGGGGTATCGTACGAGCAGTACTTC,CASRPRTGTSGVSYEQYF
TRBJ2-5,TRBV19,.,.,TGTGCCAGTAGTATGGCACTCGTGAGGGGAGGACAGACCCAGTACTTC,CASSMALVRGGQTQYF
TRBJ1-5,TRBV27,.,.,TGTGCCAGCAGTTTAAGCCCCCCCCACAGAACAAGGCAGCCCCAGCATTTT,CASSLSPPHRTRQPQHF
TRBJ2-1,TRBV10-3,.,.,TGTGCCATCAGTGTGGTGACAGAGAGTAATGAGCAGTTCTTC,CAISVVTESNEQFF
TRBJ2-3,TRBV4-1,.,.,TGCGCCAGCAGCCAAGAACGCCTAGCCACAGATACGCAGTATTTT,CASSQERLATDTQYF
TRBJ1-2,TRBV28,.,once,TGTGCCAGCAGTTCCACGGGATCATATGGCTACACCTTC,CASSSTGSYGYTF
TRBJ2-7,TRBV6-1,TRBD1,.,TGTGCCAGCAGTGAAGTAGTGCCCACGGGACAGAACTACGAGCAGTACTTC,CASSEVVPTGQNYEQYF
TRBJ2-7,TRBV27,.,.,TGTGCCAGCAGTTTAATTTTGGGCCACGAGCAGTACTTC,CASSLILGHEQYF
TRBJ2-3,TRBV6-6,TRBD1,.,TGTGCCAGCAGATCCGGGACAGGGACAGATACGCAGTATTTT,CASRSGTGTDTQYF
TRBJ1-2,TRBV29-1,TRBD1,.,TGCAGCGTTGAGGGACAGGGCTGGGGCTACACCTTC,CSVEGQGWGYTF
TRBJ1-4,TRBV7-9,.,.,TGTGCCAGCAGCTTAGTCGGGTGGGATGAAAAACTGTTTTTT,CASSLVGWDEKLFF
TRBJ1-2,TRBV7-2,.,.,TGTGCCAGCAGCTTAGGGGAAAGCTATGGCTACACCTTC,CASSLGESYGYTF
TRBJ1-1,TRBV28,.,once,TGTGCCAGCAGTTTCCCCCTGCTGGGGGCGGGCACTGAAGCTTTCTTT,CASSFPLLGAGTEAFF
TRBJ2-7,TRBV27,.,.,TGTGCCAGCAGCGCCTCTACCGGGACTCTCATCTACGAGCAGTACTTC,CASSASTGTLIYEQYF
TRBJ2-7,TRBV19,TRBD1,few,TGTGCCAGTAGTAAGGCCCCTAGGCAGGGGGACTACGAGCAGTACTTC,CASSKAPRQGDYEQYF
TRBJ2-1,TRBV5-4,.,.,.,CASSVGPGSYNEQFF
TRBJ1-1,TRBV6-5,.,once,TGTGCCAGCGCTACCACCCCGAACACTGAAGCTTTCTTT,CASATTPNTEAFF
TRBJ2-1,TRBV5-6,TRBD1,.,TGTGCCAGCGGAAACGGACAGGTGTACAATGAGCAGTTCTTC,CASGNGQVYNEQFF
TRBJ2-5,TRBV29-1,TRBD2,.,TGCAGCGCTCGGGGAGGGGACCAAGAGACCCAGTACTTC,CSARGGDQETQYF
TRBJ2-7,TRBV27,TRBD2,.,TGTGCCAGCAGTTTATCGGGGGGGTCAGAGTACTTC,CASSLSGGSEYF
TRBJ2-1,TRBV4-1,TRBD1,.,TGCGCCAGCAGCCACCGACAGGGATACAATGAGCAGTTCTTC,CASSHRQGYNEQFF
TRBJ1-2,TRBV28,.,.,TGTGCCAGCAGTTTACCGTCCGAAGAGGACTATGGCTACACCTTC,CASSLPSEEDYGYTF
TRBJ2-1,TRBV10-2,.,.,TGCGCCAGCAGTCCCACACGGGAGCAGTTCTTC,CASSPTREQFF
TRBJ2-7,TRBV15,.,.,TGTGCCACCAGCAGGGACGGCGCTAGCGAGACCTACGAGCAGTACTTC,CATSRDGASETYEQYF
TRBJ2-7,TRBV6-1,.,.,TGTGCCAGCAAGTTCGGCGAGCAGTACTTC,CASKFGEQYF
TRBJ2-5,TRBV6-5,.,.,TGTGCCAGCAGTTACTCGGGAAGGGGGTCGGAGACCCAGTACTTC,CASSYSGRGSETQYF
TRBJ1-5,TRBV25-1,TRBD1,once,TGTGCCAGCAGTGAATGGGACAGGCCTAACAATCAGCCCCAGCATTTT,CASSEWDRPNNQPQHF
TRBJ2-7,TRBV28,.,.,TGTGCCAGCAGCGAGGTGCGGGAGCAGTACTTC,CASSEVREQYF
TRBJ2-7,TRBV10-3,.,.,TGTGCCATCAGTGAGGGACTTGGGCAGTACTTC,CAISEGLGQYF
TRBJ2-5,TRBV11-2,.,.,TGTGCCAGCAGCTTCTTCCACGGGAGAGGATGGACCCAGTACTTC,CASSFFHGRGWTQYF
TRBJ1-5,TRBV5-1,.,.,TGCGCCAGCAGCTTGGATCTGGGCCCCAATCAGCCCCAGCATTTT,CASSLDLGPNQPQHF
TRBJ2-1,TRBV4-2,TRBD2,once,TGTGCCAGCAGCCAAGTGGTGGTAGCGGGAGGCACAGGGTATGAGCAGTTCTTC,CASSQVVVAGGTGYEQFF
TRBJ1-5,TRBV28,.,.,TGTGCCAGCAGTTTCACTACTTGGGGCAATCAGCCCCAGCATTTT,CASSFTTWGNQPQHF
TRBJ2-1,TRBV5-1,TRBD2,.,TGCGCCAGCAGCTTGGTACTAGCGGGAGGGATCCTCTCCTACAATGAGCAGTTCTTC,CASSLVLAGGILSYNEQFF
TRBJ1-1,TRBV7-9,.,.,TGTGCCAGCAGCTTAATGCAGGGGTATTTGACTGAAGCTTTCTTT,CASSLMQGYLTEAFF
TRBJ1-2,TRBV7-7,.,.,TGTGCCAGCAGTTATGCGACAGCGCCCCATGCTGTTCCGTTC,CASSYATAPHAVPF
TRBJ2-7,TRBV2,TRBD2,.,TGTGCCAGCAGTGGTGGGGAGGGGATGAAGCAGTACTTC,CASSGGEGMKQYF
TRBJ2-7,TRBV2,TRBD2,.,TGTGCCAGCAGTGAGAATAGCGGGAGTCCCTACGAGCAGTACTTC,CASSENSGSPYEQYF
TRBJ1-1,TRBV28,TRBD1,.,TGTGCCAGCAACCCACGGGACAGACAGAACACTGAAGCTTTCTTT,CASNPRDRQNTEAFF
TRBJ2-1,TRBV6-5,.,.,TGTGCCAGCAGCTACGGACGTTACAATGAGCAGTTCTTC,CASSYGRYNEQFF
TRBJ2-2,TRBV29-1,TRBD2,.,TGCAGCGTTGCTGGGGGACTAGCGGGAGGGCCTGCCGGGGAGCTGTTTTTT,CSVAGGLAGGPAGELFF
TRBJ1-1,TRBV13,.,.,TGTGCCAGCAGCCAAGGCCCTGGGGTTGAAGCTTTCTTT,CASSQGPGVEAFF
TRBJ1-4,TRBV6-5,.,once,TGTGCCAGCAGTAAAATCAGGAACACTAATGAAAAACTGTTTTTT,CASSKIRNTNEKLFF
TRBJ1-1,TRBV10-2,.,.,TGCGCCAGCAGTGATAGGCCCCTTGGGACTGAAGCTTTCTTT,CASSDRPLGTEAFF
TRBJ1-1,TRBV6-6,.,.,TGTGCCAGCAGTTACTCCCGAAACGATAACACTGAAGCTTTCTTT,CASSYSRNDNTEAFF